This TCR beta chain was found in a study of T cell changes during pregnancy in multiple sclerosis. Clones were sequenced by immunoSEQ multiplex PCR, and TCRdb holds only the in-frame ones, with some missing. The table includes 85,000 to 130,000 clones, approximately 92% detected once. This CDR3 spans 15 amino acids. V was shortened by 3 bases and J by 6 bases, with 14 bases between the two germline ends. Germline V gene sequence: CDR1 MNHNS, CDR2 SASEGT. The sample consisted of peripheral blood, taken in the second trimester of pregnancy. The rearrangement joins TRBV6-1 to TRBJ2-2; TRBD2 is a possible D gene (6 bases). The clonotype was recovered from a female donor with multiple sclerosis, enrolled in a pregnancy study. CDR3 loop: CASSDLGRGPGELFF. As DNA, the CDR3 is TGTGCCAGCAGTGATCTGGGGCGGGGCCCCGGGGAGCTGTTTTTT.